This T cell receptor (beta chain) was documented in a study of beta chain features in type 1 diabetes. Findings and caveats of the study: Shorter TCRB CDR3s, moderately but significantly so, were found in Type 1 diabetes patients in all four CD4+ subsets. Patients' naive, central memory and regulatory TCRB repertoires appeared more alike than those of healthy donors.

In the case of this clone: Its target is not known.

The germline V and J ends were trimmed by 6 bases and 7 bases, with 16 bases remaining between them. CDR1 is SNHLY and CDR2 is FYNNEI in the germline V gene. The CDR3 totals 14 residues. Every bit of the isolated RNA underwent reverse transcription, so sequencing read expressed TCRB transcripts. Assay used: immunoSEQ multiplex PCR; TCRdb lists only in-frame clones, some missing. The sample includes around 50,000 clones, around 45% of them seen just once. The chain carries TRBV2 and TRBJ2-4; D is possibly TRBD2 (5 bases). This sequence originates from a man aged 25-40 years with type 1 diabetes. Sequencing was done on a sample of stem cell memory CD4+ T cells from blood. CDR3 bases: TGTGCCAGCAGGGTCGGAGGCGGCGGGAACATTCAGTACTTC. The encoded protein is CASRVGGGGNIQYF.